This T cell receptor (beta chain) came from a study of blood T cell repertoires in COVID-19. This clone appeared a few times. CDR1 and CDR2 from the germline V gene are SGHTS and YDEGEE. CDR3 length: 13 residues. Trimming pared 2 bases from V and 7 bases from J, leaving 7 bases between. The data were produced by immunoSEQ multiplex PCR, yet TCRdb's version contains in-frame clones alone and is incomplete. Of around 58,000 clones in the sample, about nine tenths were seen once. The chain is built from TRBV5-8 and TRBJ1-6; the D gene is possibly TRBD1 (6 bases). The receptor's source is a human donor in a cohort sampled during active COVID-19. The specimen sequenced was peripheral blood. CDR3 residues: CASSLGQNSPLHF. The CDR3 DNA sequence: TGTGCCAGCAGCTTAGGACAGAATTCACCCCTCCACTTT. The variable domain in full, completed from reference TRBV5-8 and TRBJ1-6, reads EAGVTQSPTHLIKTRGQQATLRCSPISGHTSVYWYQQALGLGLQFLLWYDEGEERNRGNFPPRFSGRQFPNYSSELNVNALELEDSALYLCASSLGQNSPLHFGNGTRLTVT.